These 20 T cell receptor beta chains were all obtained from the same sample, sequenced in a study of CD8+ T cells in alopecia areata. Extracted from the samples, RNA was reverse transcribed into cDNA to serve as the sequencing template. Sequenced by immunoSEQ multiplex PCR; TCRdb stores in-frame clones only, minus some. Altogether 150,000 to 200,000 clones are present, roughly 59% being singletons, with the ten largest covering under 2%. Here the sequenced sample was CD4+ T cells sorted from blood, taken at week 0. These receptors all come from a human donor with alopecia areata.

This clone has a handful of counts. CDR3 amino acids: CSVGVNTGAGANVLTF. The CDR3 bases are TGCAGCGTTGGCGTTAATACAGGGGCTGGGGCCAACGTCCTGACTTTC. This chain uses TRBV29-1 with TRBJ2-6; 7 bases agree with TRBD1. Germline loops: CDR1 SQVTM, CDR2 ANQGSEA. V shed 4 bases and J 2 bases; nucleotides not matched to a gene: 8. The CDR3 extends over 16 amino acids.

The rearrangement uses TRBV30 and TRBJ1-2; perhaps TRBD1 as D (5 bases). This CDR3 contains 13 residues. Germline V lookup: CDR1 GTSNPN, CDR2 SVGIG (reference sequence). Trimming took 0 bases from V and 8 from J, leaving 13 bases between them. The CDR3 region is CAWSVRLGVGYTF. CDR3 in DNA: TGTGCCTGGAGTGTACGGTTAGGGGTCGGCTACACCTTC. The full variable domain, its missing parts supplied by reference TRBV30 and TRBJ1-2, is SQTIHQWPATLVQPVGSPLSLECTVEGTSNPNLYWYRQAAGRGLQLLFYSVGIGQISSEVPQNLSASRPQDRQFILSSKKLLLSDSGFYLCAWSVRLGVGYTFGSGTRLTVV.

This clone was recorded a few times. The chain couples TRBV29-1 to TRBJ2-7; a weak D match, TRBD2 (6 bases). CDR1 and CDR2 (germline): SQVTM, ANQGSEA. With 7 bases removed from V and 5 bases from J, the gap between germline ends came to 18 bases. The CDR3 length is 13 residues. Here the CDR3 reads CSAREGGWNEQYF. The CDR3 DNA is TGCAGCGCTCGAGAGGGAGGTTGGAACGAGCAGTACTTC.

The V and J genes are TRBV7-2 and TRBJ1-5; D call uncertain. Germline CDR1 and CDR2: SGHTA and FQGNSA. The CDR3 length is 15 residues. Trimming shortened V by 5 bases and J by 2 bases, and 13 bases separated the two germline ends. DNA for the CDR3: TGTGCCAGCAGCCCCTTTGATGGGGGCAATCAGCCCCAGCATTTT. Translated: CASSPFDGGNQPQHF.

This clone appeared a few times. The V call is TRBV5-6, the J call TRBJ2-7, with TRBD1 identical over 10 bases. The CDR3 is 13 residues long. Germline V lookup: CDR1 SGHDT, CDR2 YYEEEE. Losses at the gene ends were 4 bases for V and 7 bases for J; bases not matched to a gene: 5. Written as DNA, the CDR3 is TGTGCCAGCAGCCGGGACAGGGGAGGTGAGCAGTACTTC. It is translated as CASSRDRGGEQYF. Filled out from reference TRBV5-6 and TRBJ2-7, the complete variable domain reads DAGVTQSPTHLIKTRGQQVTLRCSPKSGHDTVSWYQQALGQGPQFIFQYYEEEERQRGNFPDRFSGHQFPNYSSELNVNALLLGDSALYLCASSRDRGGEQYFGPGTRLTVT.

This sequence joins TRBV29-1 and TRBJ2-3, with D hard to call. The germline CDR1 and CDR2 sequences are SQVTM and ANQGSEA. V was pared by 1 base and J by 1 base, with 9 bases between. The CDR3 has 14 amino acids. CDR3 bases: TGCAGCGTTGAAGGACTCCGACGCACAGATACGCAGTATTTT. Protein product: CSVEGLRRTDTQYF.

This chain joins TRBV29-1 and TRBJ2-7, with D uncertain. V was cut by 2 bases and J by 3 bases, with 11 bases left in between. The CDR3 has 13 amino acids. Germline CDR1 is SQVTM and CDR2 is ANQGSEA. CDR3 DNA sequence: TGCAGCGTTGAACCAAGGGTTAACTACGAGCAGTACTTC. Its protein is CSVEPRVNYEQYF.

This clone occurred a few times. CDR3 in amino acids: CATSRDGVGTYYGYTF. The CDR3, as DNA: TGTGCCACCAGCAGAGATGGGGTCGGAACCTACTATGGCTACACCTTC. The chain is built from TRBV15 and TRBJ1-2; D is unresolved. This CDR3 is 16 amino acids long. V was cut by 0 bases and J by 3 bases, with 14 bases left in between. The germline CDR1 and CDR2 sequences are LNHNV and YYDKDF (reference sequence).

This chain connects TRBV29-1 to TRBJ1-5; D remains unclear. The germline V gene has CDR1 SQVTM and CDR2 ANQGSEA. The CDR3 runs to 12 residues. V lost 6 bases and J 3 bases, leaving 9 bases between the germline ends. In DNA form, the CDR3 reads TGCAGCGTCTCAGTCTCCAATCAGCCCCAGCATTTT. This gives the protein CSVSVSNQPQHF.

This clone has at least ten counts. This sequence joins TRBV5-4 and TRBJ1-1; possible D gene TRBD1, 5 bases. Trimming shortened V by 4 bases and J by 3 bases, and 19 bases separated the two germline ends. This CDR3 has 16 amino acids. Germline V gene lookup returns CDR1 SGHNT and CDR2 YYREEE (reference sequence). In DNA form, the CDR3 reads TGTGCCAGCAGCCCGAGGCGTCCTGGGGGGGACACTGAAGCTTTCTTT. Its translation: CASSPRRPGGDTEAFF.

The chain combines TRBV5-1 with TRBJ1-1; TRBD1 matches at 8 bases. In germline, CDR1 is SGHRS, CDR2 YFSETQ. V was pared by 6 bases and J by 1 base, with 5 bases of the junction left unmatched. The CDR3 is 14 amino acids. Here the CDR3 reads CASNPGQGNTEAFF. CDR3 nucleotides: TGCGCCAGCAATCCAGGACAGGGGAACACTGAAGCTTTCTTT.

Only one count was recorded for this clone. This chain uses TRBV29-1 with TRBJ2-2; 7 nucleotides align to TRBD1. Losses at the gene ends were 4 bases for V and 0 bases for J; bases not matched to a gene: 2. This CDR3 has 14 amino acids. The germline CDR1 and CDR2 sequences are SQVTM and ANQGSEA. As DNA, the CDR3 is TGCAGCGTTGTCCAGGGGGCGAACACCGGGGAGCTGTTTTTT. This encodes CSVVQGANTGELFF.

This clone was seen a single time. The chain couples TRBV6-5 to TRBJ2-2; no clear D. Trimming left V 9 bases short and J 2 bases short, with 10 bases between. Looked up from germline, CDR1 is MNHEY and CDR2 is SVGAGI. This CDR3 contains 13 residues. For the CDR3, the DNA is TGTGCCAGTAGTCGGTCCAACACCGGGGAGCTGTTTTTT. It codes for CASSRSNTGELFF.

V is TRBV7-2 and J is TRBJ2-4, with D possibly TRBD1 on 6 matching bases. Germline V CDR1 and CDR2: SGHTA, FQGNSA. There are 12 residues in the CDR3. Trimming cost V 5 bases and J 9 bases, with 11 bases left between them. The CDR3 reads CASSPRGSIQYF. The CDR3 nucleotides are TGTGCCAGCAGCCCGAGGGGGAGCATTCAGTACTTC.

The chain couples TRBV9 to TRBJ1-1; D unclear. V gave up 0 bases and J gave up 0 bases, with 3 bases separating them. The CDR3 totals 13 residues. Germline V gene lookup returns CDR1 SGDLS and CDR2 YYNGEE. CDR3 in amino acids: CASSVDLNTEAFF. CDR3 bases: TGTGCCAGCAGCGTAGATCTGAACACTGAAGCTTTCTTT.

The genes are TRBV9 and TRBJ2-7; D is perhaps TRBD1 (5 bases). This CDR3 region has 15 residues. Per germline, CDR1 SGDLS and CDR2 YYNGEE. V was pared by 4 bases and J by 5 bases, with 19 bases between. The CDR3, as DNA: TGTGCCAGCAGCCCGCAGACAGCCGGTTTACACGAGCAGTACTTC. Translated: CASSPQTAGLHEQYF.

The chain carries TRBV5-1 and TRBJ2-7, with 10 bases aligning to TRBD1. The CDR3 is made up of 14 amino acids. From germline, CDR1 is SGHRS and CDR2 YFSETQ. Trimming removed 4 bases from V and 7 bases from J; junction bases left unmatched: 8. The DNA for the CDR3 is TGCGCCAGCAGCCCCGGACAGGGGGTAAGGGAGCAGTACTTC. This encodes CASSPGQGVREQYF.

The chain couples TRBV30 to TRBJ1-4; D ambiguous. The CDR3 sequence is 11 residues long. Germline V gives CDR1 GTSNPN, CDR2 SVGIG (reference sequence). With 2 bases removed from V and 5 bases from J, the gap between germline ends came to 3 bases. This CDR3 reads CAWSRNEKLFF. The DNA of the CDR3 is TGTGCCTGGAGTCGCAATGAAAAACTGTTTTTT. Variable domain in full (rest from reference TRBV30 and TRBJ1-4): SQTIHQWPATLVQPVGSPLSLECTVEGTSNPNLYWYRQAAGRGLQLLFYSVGIGQISSEVPQNLSASRPQDRQFILSSKKLLLSDSGFYLCAWSRNEKLFFGSGTQLSVL.

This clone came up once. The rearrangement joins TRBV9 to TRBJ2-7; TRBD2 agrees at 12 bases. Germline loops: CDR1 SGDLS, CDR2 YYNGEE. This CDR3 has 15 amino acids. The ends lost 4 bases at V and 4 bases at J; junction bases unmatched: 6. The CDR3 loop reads CASSPRTSGVYEQYF. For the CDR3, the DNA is TGTGCCAGCAGCCCCCGGACTAGCGGGGTGTACGAGCAGTACTTC.

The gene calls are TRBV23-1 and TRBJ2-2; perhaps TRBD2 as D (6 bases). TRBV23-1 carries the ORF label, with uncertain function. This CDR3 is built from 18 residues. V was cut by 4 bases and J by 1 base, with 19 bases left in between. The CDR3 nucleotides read TGCGCCAGCAGTCCCCCCTCGAGGCCCGGGGGGAACACCGGGGAGCTGTTTTTT. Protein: CASSPPSRPGGNTGELFF.